This section outlines one T cell receptor beta chain sequence together with its context. The antigen is undetermined. This specimen comes from a study of OX40 agonist ivuxolimab in advanced cancers. Study information: Every 2 weeks, patients received ivuxolimab intravenously, dosed at 0.01 to 10 mg/kg. Each dose-escalation patient presented with hepatocellular carcinoma, melanoma, renal cell or head and neck cancer.

Points from the study as a whole: Certain nonresponding patients likewise had low normalized T-cell clonal expansion. At doses 0.1 to 3.0 mg/kg, CD4+ and CD8+ clones expanded.

The CDR3 is made up of 14 amino acids. Germline lookup yields CDR1 SGHTA and CDR2 FQGNSA. V was clipped by 3 bases and J by 3 bases, with 12 bases between them. Profiling relied on immunoSEQ multiplex PCR, and the TCRdb table lists in-frame clones only, not all of them. The sample lists some 42,000 clones, approximately 90% seen once, with 4.7% in the top ten. The chain has TRBV7-2 and TRBJ2-7, with a possible D match to TRBD1 (6 bases). This sequence originates from an adult with an advanced solid tumor such as melanoma, head and neck, liver or kidney cancer. The sample was CD4+ or CD8+ T cells sorted from blood, taken in a trial of the OX40 agonist ivuxolimab. This CDR3 reads CASSFNRDNYEQYF. In DNA form, the CDR3 reads TGTGCCAGCAGCTTTAACAGGGATAACTACGAGCAGTACTTC.